This T cell receptor (beta chain) is drawn from a study of cytomegalovirus exposure and HLA in healthy donors. The PCR made use of 60 Vbeta and 13 Jbeta primers. Generated by immunoSEQ multiplex PCR, the TCRdb table keeps only in-frame clones and is missing some. The sample comprises about 160,000 clones, less than 85% of which are singletons, and about 5.9% rests with the top ten. This clone was detected once. Source material: PBMCs. The sequence was collected from a man aged 50 to 59 in good health and CMV-seropositive.

The CDR3 nucleotides read TGCGCCAGCAGTGCTAGCGGGGCAGAAAACATTCAGTACTTC. It is translated as CASSASGAENIQYF. The gene calls are TRBV10-1 and TRBJ2-4; TRBD2 aligns across 9 bases. Germline values: CDR1 WNHNN, CDR2 SYGVQD (reference sequence). After removal of 4 bases from V and 5 bases from J, the junction contained 3 bases not matched to a gene. The CDR3 is 14 residues long.